This TCR beta chain was captured in a study of CD8 T cells in ankylosing spondylitis. TCRdb called the 5' RACE reads again in MiXCR, with one record for every CDR3 protein. The repertoire consists of 230,000 or so distinct CDR3 sequences, with over 15% occurring once and the leading ten covering 25% to 40%. Germline V gives CDR1 MNHEY, CDR2 SVGEGT. This CDR3 comprises 13 residues. V lost 8 bases and J 6 bases, leaving 13 bases between the germline ends. Regarding the study as a whole: Clones linked to disease were reported to show significant enrichment in matched ankylosing spondylitis synovial fluid. For ankylosing spondylitis blood, a TCR beta motif of seven to nine highly homologous variants appeared characteristic.

About this clonotype itself: Its target is unknown.

The clonotype comes from a male donor with ankylosing spondylitis or in good health (not recorded which). This chain connects TRBV6-2 or TRBV6-3 to TRBJ2-2; D might be TRBD1 (5 bases). The sequenced sample consisted of blood, either unsorted or a sorted T cell fraction (not recorded which). CDR3 residues: CASGTGRAGELFF. In DNA, the CDR3 is TGTGCCAGCGGTACAGGACGGGCCGGGGAGCTGTTTTTT.